This T cell receptor (beta chain) was profiled in a study of sequential checkpoint blockade in melanoma. At the level of the study: Arm A got nivolumab then ipilimumab; arm B the reverse, 1:1. Each arm's sequence ended with maintenance nivolumab.

The treatment is: randomized to nivolumab then ipilimumab (arm A) or the reverse (arm B). No patient had prior DNA-damaging chemotherapy. PBMC sorting kept live CD3+CD8+ cells without CD19 or CD56. Trimming pared 4 bases from V and 3 bases from J, leaving 9 bases between. Germline values: CDR1 MGHDK, CDR2 SYGVNS. The CDR3 sequence is 14 residues long. The table came from immunoSEQ multiplex PCR; TCRdb's copy has only in-frame clones and leaves some out. The sample yields 15,000 to 20,000 clones, around 70% seen once. Here the sequenced sample was CD8+ T cells sorted from blood (inferred from file names), taken from a patient given nivolumab and ipilimumab in sequence. The chain combines TRBV25-1 with TRBJ2-2, with TRBD1 as a possible D gene (6 bases). This TCR was sampled from a human donor with melanoma. The CDR3 spells CASSARGYTGELFF. The CDR3 region has the DNA TGTGCCAGCAGTGCCAGGGGCTACACCGGGGAGCTGTTTTTT.